The 29 T cell receptor beta chains below all came from one sample that was sequenced in a study of T cell responses to AZD1222 COVID-19 vaccine (dated by TCRdb to the early 2020s). Library preparation used the immunoSEQ multiplex PCR assay. TCRdb took over this immuneACCESS table, retaining in-frame rearrangements with V and J assigned. Such tables are incomplete; in checked studies, under half of the missing clones stem from an unresolved V gene, and the remainder is unexplained. This sample gives 110,000 to 150,000 clones in total; 92% of them show up just once. The top ten constitute approximately 2% of the sample. Taken with the paper, the label for time point translates to: baseline before first vaccination. Source: peripheral blood, taken on day 0 of AZD1222 vaccination. The receptors derive from an adult in good health.

The chain uses TRBV13 and TRBJ2-7; a weak D match, TRBD1 (5 bases). The CDR3 runs to 13 residues. The V gene's germline CDR1 is PRHDT and CDR2 FYEKMQ (reference sequence). Between the trimmed V and J ends, which lost 5 bases and 1 base, there was a span of 9 bases. The CDR3 nucleotides read TGTGCCAGCAGCACCCACAGGTCCTACGAGCAGTACTTC. Translating it yields CASSTHRSYEQYF. Full variable domain (rest looked up from reference TRBV13 and TRBJ2-7): AAGVIQSPRHLIKEKRETATLKCYPIPRHDTVYWYQQGPGQDPQFLISFYEKMQSDKGSIPDRFSAQQFSDYHSELNMSSLELGDSALYFCASSTHRSYEQYFGPGTRLTVT.

The V and J genes are TRBV6-6 and TRBJ1-3; unclear D gene. V lost 0 bases, J lost 0 bases, and 6 bases lay in between. This CDR3 comprises 15 residues. Germline-derived CDR1 and CDR2 are MNHNY and SVGAGI (reference sequence). The CDR3 DNA follows: TGTGCCAGCAGTTACTCGGAAAGCTCTGGAAACACCATATATTTT. Translated, it gives CASSYSESSGNTIYF.

The rearrangement joins TRBV7-6 to TRBJ1-5, with TRBD1 as a possible D gene (6 bases). This CDR3 comprises 17 residues. Trimming took off 1 base at V and 7 bases at J, with 20 bases between the two ends. In germline, CDR1 is SGHVS, CDR2 FNYEAQ. The DNA of the CDR3 is TGTGCCAGCAGCTTAGAAGTTCGTTACAGGGTGAACCAGCCCCAGCATTTT. Its translation is CASSLEVRYRVNQPQHF.

The chain employs TRBV11-2 and TRBJ2-5; 9 bases are a match to TRBD2. The CDR3 runs to 18 residues. V gave up 0 bases and J gave up 1 base; unmatched junction bases: 9. Germline lookup yields CDR1 SGHAT and CDR2 FQNNGV. The CDR3 here is CASSLDPPGGGVQETQYF. The CDR3, as DNA: TGTGCCAGCAGCTTAGATCCCCCCGGCGGGGGGGTCCAAGAGACCCAGTACTTC.

This chain uses TRBV5-4 with TRBJ2-1, with 7 bases lining up with TRBD1. This CDR3 has 15 residues. CDR1 is SGHNT and CDR2 is YYREEE in the germline V gene (reference sequence). V gave up 0 bases and J gave up 1 base; unmatched junction bases: 1. CDR3 residues: CASSLVTGSYNEQFF. CDR3 in DNA: TGTGCCAGCAGCTTGGTGACAGGGTCCTACAATGAGCAGTTCTTC. The entire variable domain, with the rest obtained from reference TRBV5-4 and TRBJ2-1, is as follows: ETGVTQSPTHLIKTRGQQVTLRCSSQSGHNTVSWYQQALGQGPQFIFQYYREEENGRGNFPPRFSGLQFPNYSSELNVNALELDDSALYLCASSLVTGSYNEQFFGPGTRLTVL.

CDR3 sequence reads: CASSPLDRGIAGELFF. In DNA, the CDR3 is TGTGCCAGCTCACCCCTCGACAGGGGTATCGCCGGGGAGCTGTTTTTT. The V gene is TRBV18, the J gene TRBJ2-2; 8 bases line up with TRBD1. V gave up 3 bases and J gave up 6 bases; unmatched junction bases: 9. CDR1 and CDR2 (germline): KGHSH, LQKENI. This CDR3 has 16 amino acids.

This sequence joins TRBV5-1 and TRBJ1-1; a weak D match, TRBD1 (5 bases). Trimming pared 0 bases from V and 0 bases from J, leaving 12 bases between. This CDR3 is built from 16 residues. CDR1 SGHRS and CDR2 YFSETQ come from the germline V gene. CDR3 residues: CASSLAGTALNTEAFF. CDR3 sequence (DNA): TGCGCCAGCAGCTTGGCCGGGACCGCTTTGAACACTGAAGCTTTCTTT.

This chain uses TRBV2 with TRBJ2-2; 8 bases map to TRBD1. J gave up 7 bases and V 3 bases, and 7 bases lay outside the gene matches. The germline V gene encodes CDR1 SNHLY and CDR2 FYNNEI. The CDR3 is 15 residues long. CDR3 protein: CASSDQGAQGGELFF. For the CDR3, the DNA is TGTGCCAGCAGTGACCAGGGGGCCCAAGGCGGGGAGCTGTTTTTT. The full variable domain, completed using reference TRBV2 and TRBJ2-2, is EPEVTQTPSHQVTQMGQEVILRCVPISNHLYFYWYRQILGQKVEFLVSFYNNEISEKSEIFDDQFSVERPDGSNFTLKIRSTKLEDSAMYFCASSDQGAQGGELFFGEGSRLTVL.

The gene calls are TRBV3-1 (or the pseudogene TRBV3-2) and TRBJ1-2, with D unclear. Trimming stripped 4 bases from V and 8 bases from J, with 14 bases between. The CDR3 runs 13 residues. Per germline, CDR1 LGHDT and CDR2 YNNKEL (reference sequence). In DNA form, the CDR3 reads TGTGCCAGCAGCCTAGGCGGGGTTGACGGCTACACCTTC. Amino acids: CASSLGGVDGYTF.

V gene TRBV15 combines with J gene TRBJ2-7; no clear D gene. Trimming shortened V by 1 base and J by 2 bases, and 6 bases separated the two germline ends. Germline V CDR1 and CDR2: LNHNV, YYDKDF (reference sequence). The CDR3 runs 13 residues. CDR3 region: CATSRVSAYEQYF. The CDR3, as DNA: TGTGCCACCAGCAGAGTCTCGGCCTACGAGCAGTACTTC. The full variable domain, rest sourced from reference TRBV15 and TRBJ2-7, is DAMVIQNPRYQVTQFGKPVTLSCSQTLNHNVMYWYQQKSSQAPKLLFHYYDKDFNNEADTPDNFQSRRPNTSFCFLDIRSPGLGDTAMYLCATSRVSAYEQYFGPGTRLTVT.

This clone was picked up a small number of times. The chain joins TRBV7-9 to TRBJ1-2; 10 bases are a match to TRBD1. J was trimmed by 5 bases and V by 0 bases; bases with no gene match: 3. Germline-derived CDR1 and CDR2 are SEHNR and FQNEAQ (reference sequence). The CDR3 has 15 residues. The CDR3 DNA follows: TGTGCCAGCAGCTTAGCAGACAGGGGGCTTTATGGCTACACCTTC. Encoded protein: CASSLADRGLYGYTF.

The chain joins TRBV3-1 (or the pseudogene TRBV3-2) to TRBJ1-2; D unresolved. Trimming removed 0 bases at V and 5 bases at J, with 13 bases between. CDR3 length: 15 amino acids. Germline CDR1 LGHDT, CDR2 YNNKEL (reference sequence). CDR3 sequence: CASSQDLGRLYGYTF. The CDR3 DNA follows: TGTGCCAGCAGCCAAGATCTAGGGCGGTTGTATGGCTACACCTTC.

CDR3 in amino acids: CASSPEGGQETQYF. CDR3 coding DNA: TGTGCCAGCTCACCGGAGGGGGGCCAAGAGACCCAGTACTTC. J is TRBJ2-5 and V is TRBV18; D possibly uses TRBD1 or TRBD2 (6 bases each). CDR1 KGHSH and CDR2 LQKENI come from the germline V gene. The CDR3 is made up of 14 amino acids. Trimming stripped 3 bases from V and 1 base from J, with 9 bases between.

This clone was counted once. This rearrangement joins TRBV11-2 to TRBJ1-6; 8 nucleotides match TRBD1. V shed 1 base, J shed 3 bases, and the junction held 5 bases outside the gene matches. The CDR3 covers 17 residues. The germline V gene has CDR1 SGHAT and CDR2 FQNNGV. The CDR3 protein is CASSLAQGGFYNSPLHF. DNA of the CDR3: TGTGCCAGCAGCTTAGCACAGGGGGGTTTCTATAATTCACCCCTCCACTTT.

The genes are TRBV18 and TRBJ1-2; the match to TRBD1 covers 7 bases. This CDR3 has 14 residues. Per the germline V gene, CDR1 is KGHSH and CDR2 is LQKENI. V lost 3 bases, J lost 8 bases, and 9 bases stayed unmatched. CDR3 region: CASSPRDSRGGYTF. CDR3 coding DNA: TGTGCCAGCTCACCGAGGGACAGCCGAGGAGGCTACACCTTC.

The chain combines TRBV3-1 (or the pseudogene TRBV3-2) with TRBJ1-6, with D maybe TRBD1 (6 bases). Germline-derived CDR1 and CDR2 are LGHDT and YNNKEL (reference sequence). Trimming removed 1 base at V and 9 bases at J, with 10 bases between. CDR3 length equals 14 residues. The CDR3 DNA reads TGTGCCAGCAGCCAAGCCACAGGGAGTTCACCCCTCCACTTT. Translated, it gives CASSQATGSSPLHF.

This rearrangement joins TRBV10-3 to TRBJ2-5; TRBD2 matches at 12 bases. The CDR3 length is 18 residues. Trimming at V came to 4 bases and at J to 5 bases, leaving 14 bases not matched to a gene. Germline CDR1 ENHRY, CDR2 SYGVKD. CDR3 nucleotides: TGTGCCATCAGTGTCTCGAAAGGACTAGCGGGGTCGCGGGAGACCCAGTACTTC. Its translation: CAISVSKGLAGSRETQYF.

The chain joins TRBV5-6 to TRBJ1-2, with 10 bases matching TRBD1. There are 15 residues in the CDR3. J gave up 2 bases and V 4 bases, and 5 bases lay outside the gene matches. Germline values: CDR1 SGHDT, CDR2 YYEEEE. CDR3 sequence reads: CASSVDRGRNYGYTF. The DNA for the CDR3 is TGTGCCAGCAGCGTCGACAGGGGGCGAAACTATGGCTACACCTTC.

V gene TRBV6-4 combines with J gene TRBJ1-5; D is possibly TRBD1 (6 bases). The germline CDR1 and CDR2 sequences are MRHNA and SNTAGT. Between the trimmed V and J ends, which lost 5 bases and 4 bases, there was a span of 9 bases. This CDR3 is built from 13 residues. CDR3 region: CASSSDRNQPQHF. CDR3 bases: TGTGCCAGCAGTTCGGACAGAAATCAGCCCCAGCATTTT.

The gene calls are TRBV10-2 and TRBJ1-2; D may be TRBD1 (5 bases). Germline V CDR1 and CDR2: WSHSY, SAAADI. The CDR3 length is 14 residues. V lost 6 bases and J 5 bases, leaving 16 bases between the germline ends. The CDR3 DNA reads TGCGCCAGCAGCCTACAGGCCCGGAGTTATGGCTACACCTTC. Translating it yields CASSLQARSYGYTF.

In this sample, this clone turned up once. V is TRBV5-1 and J is TRBJ2-5, with D perhaps TRBD1 or TRBD2 (5 bases each). V was trimmed by 3 bases and J by 1 base, leaving 10 bases between them. Germline CDR1 SGHRS, CDR2 YFSETQ. CDR3 length equals 14 residues. CDR3 protein: CASSWGSGQETQYF. The CDR3 DNA is TGCGCCAGCAGCTGGGGGAGTGGCCAAGAGACCCAGTACTTC.

The J gene is TRBJ2-7, the V gene TRBV7-8; no firm D call. The V gene's germline CDR1 is SGHVS and CDR2 FQNEAQ. This CDR3 has 13 residues. V was cut by 2 bases and J by 3 bases, with 8 bases left in between. CDR3 sequence: CASSLTQNYEQYF. The CDR3 DNA reads as TGTGCCAGCAGCTTAACCCAGAACTACGAGCAGTACTTC.

This chain joins TRBV5-8 and TRBJ2-5; the D gene is possibly TRBD2 (6 bases). Germline V CDR1 and CDR2: SGHTS, YDEGEE. The CDR3 contains 14 residues. The germline V and J ends were trimmed by 2 bases and 5 bases, with 13 bases remaining between them. The CDR3 spells CASSFPGAGETQYF. The CDR3 bases are TGTGCCAGCAGCTTTCCGGGTGCGGGGGAGACCCAGTACTTC.

The genes are TRBV11-3 and TRBJ2-7; D tentatively fits TRBD1 or TRBD2 (5 bases each). Germline loops: CDR1 SGHNT, CDR2 YENEEA. Trimming stripped 4 bases from V and 3 bases from J, with 10 bases between. The CDR3 has 13 residues. The CDR3 protein is CASSYGGDYEQYF. The CDR3 bases are TGTGCCAGCAGCTATGGGGGAGACTACGAGCAGTACTTC.

CDR3 bases: TGTGCCAGCAGCGCCGTCCGGGGGGCGACCACTGAAGCTTTCTTT. The encoded protein is CASSAVRGATTEAFF. This sequence joins TRBV11-2 and TRBJ1-1, with D possibly TRBD1 on 6 matching bases. Trimming shortened V by 5 bases and J by 4 bases, and 17 bases separated the two germline ends. The germline V gene has CDR1 SGHAT and CDR2 FQNNGV. The CDR3 is made up of 15 amino acids.

The gene calls are TRBV6-5 and TRBJ2-5; TRBD1 agrees at 9 bases. V was pared by 6 bases and J by 4 bases, with 3 bases of the junction left unmatched. There are 13 residues in the CDR3. Germline loops: CDR1 MNHEY, CDR2 SVGAGI. The CDR3 DNA follows: TGTGCCAGCAGGAGACAGGGGGGAGAGACCCAGTACTTC. The encoded protein is CASRRQGGETQYF.

This clone was found once. The J gene is TRBJ1-3, the V gene TRBV28; D call uncertain. There are 13 residues in the CDR3. Per germline, CDR1 MDHEN and CDR2 SYDVKM. Trimming removed 7 bases at V and 0 bases at J, with 7 bases between. The CDR3 bases are TGTGCCAGCACCCCGAGCTCTGGAAACACCATATATTTT. As protein: CASTPSSGNTIYF.

The rearrangement joins TRBV6-5 to TRBJ2-3; tentatively, D is TRBD2 (6 bases). Per the germline V gene, CDR1 is MNHEY and CDR2 is SVGAGI. V lost 6 bases to trimming and J lost 4 bases, with 17 bases between them. The CDR3 spans 15 residues. The CDR3, as DNA: TGTGCCAGCAGCCCCTCCACGGGGGTCCCAGATACGCAGTATTTT. Its translation: CASSPSTGVPDTQYF.

V gene TRBV4-2 combines with J gene TRBJ2-1, with D possibly being TRBD1 (6 bases). Trimming took 1 base from V and 2 from J, leaving 12 bases between them. CDR3 size: 16 residues. In germline, CDR1 is LGHNA, CDR2 YNFKEQ. CDR3 DNA: TGTGCCAGCAGCCAAGGGGTGGGGGCACCCTACAATGAGCAGTTCTTC. Its translation is CASSQGVGAPYNEQFF.